The T cell receptor (beta chain) under discussion was sequenced for a study of cytomegalovirus exposure and HLA in healthy donors. Assay: immunoSEQ multiplex PCR; the TCRdb copy retains only in-frame clones and omits some. Of 110,000 to 150,000 clones listed, more than 85% were seen once; the top ten hold 0.55% to 0.8%. CDR3 length: 15 amino acids. The germline CDR1 and CDR2 sequences are KGHSH and LQKENI. Germline trimming cut 0 bases from V and 7 bases from J; bases unmatched to any gene: 6. Notes on this clone: Its antigen is unknown.

Study outcomes and limitations: The study listed roughly 150 cytomegalovirus-associated TCR beta chains. The classifier was said to identify cytomegalovirus status with high specificity and sensitivity.

Source material: PBMCs. The origin of this receptor is a man aged 18 to 30 in good health and CMV-seronegative. The V gene is TRBV18, the J gene TRBJ2-3, with 8 positions matching TRBD2. The CDR3: CASSPPVGGAYTQYF. CDR3 sequence (DNA): TGTGCCAGCTCACCACCGGTCGGGGGGGCCTATACGCAGTATTTT.